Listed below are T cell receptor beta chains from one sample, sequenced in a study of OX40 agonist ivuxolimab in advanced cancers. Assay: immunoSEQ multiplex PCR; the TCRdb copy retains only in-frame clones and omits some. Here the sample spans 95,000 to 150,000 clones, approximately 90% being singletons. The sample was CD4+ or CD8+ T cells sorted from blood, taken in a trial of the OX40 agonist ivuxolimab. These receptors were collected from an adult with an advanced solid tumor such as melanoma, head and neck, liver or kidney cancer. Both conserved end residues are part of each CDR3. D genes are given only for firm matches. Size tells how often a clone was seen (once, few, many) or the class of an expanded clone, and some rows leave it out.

TGTGCCAGTATCCCCCGGGCGGGACAGGGTGCCGAAGCTTTCTTT	CASIPRAGQGAEAFF	-	TRBJ1-1	TRBD1	TRBV6-5
TGTGCCAGCAGCTTAGTACCTTGGGACAGGTCCTTTATCAATGAGCAGTTCTTC	CASSLVPWDRSFINEQFF	-	TRBJ2-1	TRBD1	TRBV7-8
TGTGCCAGCAGGTCCAGGGTGTGGGATCAGCCCCAGCATTTT	CASRSRVWDQPQHF	-	TRBJ1-5	-	TRBV6-5
TGCAGTGGACTAGACACAGATACGCAGTATTTT	CSGLDTDTQYF	-	TRBJ2-3	-	TRBV20-1
TGTGCCAGCAGTCCGCCCAGCGGGAGCTTGGATGAGCAGTTCTTC	CASSPPSGSLDEQFF	-	TRBJ2-1	TRBD2	TRBV28
TGTGCCAGCAGTGCCAGCAGGGGGATGAACACTGAAGCTTTCTTT	CASSASRGMNTEAFF	-	TRBJ1-1	TRBD1	TRBV25-1
TGTGCCAGCAGTTTAGACACTGAAGCTTTCTTT	CASSLDTEAFF	few	TRBJ1-1	-	TRBV7-9
TGTGCCAGCAGCAGGGGACAGTCGAACACTGAAGCTTTCTTT	CASSRGQSNTEAFF	once	TRBJ1-1	TRBD1	TRBV7-2
TGTGCCAGCAGCTTAGGCGGGACAGGGCCCTACGAGCAGTACTTC	CASSLGGTGPYEQYF	-	TRBJ2-7	TRBD1	TRBV5-6
TGTGCCAGCAGCGATCCTAGCGGCCCAGATACGCAGTATTTT	CASSDPSGPDTQYF	-	TRBJ2-3	TRBD2	TRBV5-4
TGCAGTGCTGCCGACAACTACGAGCAGTACTTC	CSAADNYEQYF	-	TRBJ2-7	-	TRBV20-1
TGTGCCAGCAGCTTAGGGTCAGACTACGAGCAGTACTTC	CASSLGSDYEQYF	-	TRBJ2-7	-	TRBV7-8
TGCAGCGTTAAGCCGGCCGACTGGGGCGAGCAGTACTTC	CSVKPADWGEQYF	-	TRBJ2-7	-	TRBV29-1
TGTGCCAGCAGTTACGACAGCCCACCGGGGGATGGCTACACCTTC	CASSYDSPPGDGYTF	-	TRBJ1-2	-	TRBV6-5
TGTGCCAGCAGTCCTGCTTCGGGGGACGGCTACACCTTC	CASSPASGDGYTF	-	TRBJ1-2	-	TRBV6-6
TGTGCCAGCAGTTTGACAGTTAGCTCTGGAAACACCATATATTTT	CASSLTVSSGNTIYF	-	TRBJ1-3	-	TRBV28
TGTGCCAGCAGATATACCAGGGATAGCAATCAGCCCCAGCATTTT	CASRYTRDSNQPQHF	-	TRBJ1-5	-	TRBV6-5
TGTGCCAGCAGTTTATCTCGGCGGAGTTACGAGCAGTACTTC	CASSLSRRSYEQYF	-	TRBJ2-7	-	TRBV28
TGTGCCAGCACCCGGGGGGGCGGAGCTAACACCGGGGAGCTGTTTTTT	CASTRGGGANTGELFF	-	TRBJ2-2	TRBD2	TRBV28
TGTGCCAGCAGCTTAATGTCAGCCTTCAACTATGGCTACACCTTC	CASSLMSAFNYGYTF	-	TRBJ1-2	-	TRBV5-6
TGCGCCAGCAGCAGGGACTCGAACTCCTACAATGAGCAGTTCTTC	CASSRDSNSYNEQFF	-	TRBJ2-1	-	TRBV5-1
TGTGCCAGTAGTATGGGATGGGGACAGGGAGTCTACGAGCAGTACTTC	CASSMGWGQGVYEQYF	-	TRBJ2-7	TRBD1	TRBV19
TGTGCCAGCTCACCACCAACATTGATGAACACTGAAGCTTTCTTT	CASSPPTLMNTEAFF	-	TRBJ1-1	-	TRBV18
TGTGCCAGCAGCCCGGCCAACAGCGGGAGGAGCGAGCAGTACTTC	CASSPANSGRSEQYF	-	TRBJ2-7	TRBD2	TRBV28
TGTGCCAGCAGTTACTCCACAGGTAGCTCCTACGAGCAGTACTTC	CASSYSTGSSYEQYF	-	TRBJ2-7	-	TRBV6-5
TGCAGTGCTGGGGGTGGGGGTCGGTTT	CSAGGGGRF	once	TRBJ1-1	-	TRBV20-1
TGTGCCAGTAGTTCGGGACCTCTGTTGAACACTGAAGCTTTCTTT	CASSSGPLLNTEAFF	-	TRBJ1-1	-	TRBV19
TGTGCCAGCAGTGGGGGGCTAGGCGGCTACGAGCAGTACTTC	CASSGGLGGYEQYF	-	TRBJ2-7	-	TRBV28
TGTGCCTGGGGCACAGGGGGCTCTGGAAACACCATATATTTT	CAWGTGGSGNTIYF	-	TRBJ1-3	TRBD1	TRBV30
TGTGCCAGCAGCCGACAGGGAAGCTCCTATAATTCACCCCTCCACTTT	CASSRQGSSYNSPLHF	-	TRBJ1-6	TRBD1	TRBV5-4
TGTGCCTGGAGTGTGACAGGGTTGGCAACTGGGGCCAACGTCCTGACTTTC	CAWSVTGLATGANVLTF	few	TRBJ2-6	TRBD1	TRBV30